This is a list of T cell receptor beta chains from one sample in a study of blood T cell repertoires in COVID-19. The method was immunoSEQ multiplex PCR; TCRdb's version includes in-frame clones alone and lacks a portion of them. The table shows roughly 250,000 clones, with roughly 87% occurring only once. Sequencing was done on a sample of PBMCs or T cells enriched from blood (not recorded which). All receptors come from a woman aged 30 to 39 with acute COVID-19. The CDR3 runs from the conserved cysteine through the conserved F or W. D genes are given only for firm matches. Part of the rows lack a size; the others show once, few, many or a class for expanded clones.

J: TRBJ1-1
D: -
size: -
V: TRBV28
CDR3: CASSSSPGQENTEAFF
DNA: TGTGCCAGCAGTTCCTCCCCCGGACAAGAGAACACTGAAGCTTTCTTT

J: TRBJ2-7
D: -
size: once
V: TRBV7-9
CDR3: CASSLRRGEDHEQYF
DNA: TGTGCCAGCAGCTTAAGGCGCGGGGAGGACCACGAGCAGTACTTC

J: TRBJ2-2
D: -
size: -
V: TRBV7-3
CDR3: CASSLSGDLWATGELFF
DNA: TGTGCCAGCAGCTTAAGCGGGGACCTCTGGGCGACCGGGGAGCTGTTTTTT

J: TRBJ1-1
D: TRBD1
size: few
V: TRBV19
CDR3: CASSIDLGTAQAFF
DNA: TGTGCCAGTAGTATAGATCTGGGGACAGCTCAAGCTTTCTTT

J: TRBJ1-1
D: -
size: -
V: TRBV12-3/TRBV12-4
CDR3: CASSSGQNTEAFF
DNA: TGTGCCAGCAGTTCGGGACAGAACACTGAAGCTTTCTTT

J: TRBJ2-1
D: -
size: -
V: TRBV9
CDR3: CASSVLDRPTYNEQFF
DNA: TGTGCCAGCAGCGTCCTTGACAGGCCCACCTACAATGAGCAGTTCTTC

J: TRBJ2-1
D: TRBD1
size: once
V: TRBV15
CDR3: CATSRGGTGGGEQFF
DNA: TGTGCCACCAGCAGAGGAGGGACAGGGGGCGGTGAGCAGTTCTTC

J: TRBJ1-5
D: TRBD1
size: -
V: TRBV4-2
CDR3: CASSQDLRDSHYPQPQHF
DNA: TGTGCCAGCAGCCAAGACTTGAGGGACAGCCACTACCCTCAGCCCCAGCATTTT

J: TRBJ2-7
D: TRBD1
size: -
V: TRBV5-1
CDR3: CASSYDRDSYEQYF
DNA: TGCGCCAGCAGCTACGACAGGGACTCCTACGAGCAGTACTTC

J: TRBJ2-1
D: TRBD2
size: -
V: TRBV23-1
CDR3: CASTPLTGGPNYNEQFF
DNA: TGCGCCAGCACCCCGCTAACGGGGGGGCCTAACTACAATGAGCAGTTCTTC

J: TRBJ1-2
D: -
size: -
V: TRBV2
CDR3: CALRNMLYGYTF
DNA: TGTGCCCTCCGAAACATGTTGTATGGCTACACCTTC

J: TRBJ2-3
D: -
size: -
V: TRBV5-1
CDR3: CASSLAEGTDTQYF
DNA: TGCGCCAGCAGCTTGGCAGAGGGCACAGATACGCAGTATTTT

J: TRBJ1-6
D: TRBD1
size: -
V: TRBV28
CDR3: CASSFPSPGQNSPLHF
DNA: TGTGCCAGCAGTTTCCCCAGCCCGGGACAGAATTCACCCCTCCACTTT

J: TRBJ1-1
D: -
size: -
V: TRBV5-1
CDR3: CASSLVTDTTLGAFF
DNA: TGCGCCAGCAGCTTGGTCACGGACACCACCTTGGGGGCTTTCTTT

J: TRBJ2-3
D: TRBD2
size: -
V: TRBV28
CDR3: CASSLRRGLAGVTDTQYF
DNA: TGTGCCAGCAGCCTTAGAAGGGGACTAGCGGGAGTCACAGATACGCAGTATTTT

J: TRBJ2-7
D: TRBD2
size: -
V: TRBV7-2
CDR3: CASSLSSSGGAYEQYF
DNA: TGTGCCAGCAGCTTATCTTCTAGCGGGGGGGCCTACGAGCAGTACTTC

J: TRBJ1-5
D: TRBD1
size: -
V: TRBV28
CDR3: CASSLGTGGNRQPQHF
DNA: TGTGCCAGCAGCCTCGGGACAGGGGGCAATAGGCAGCCCCAGCATTTT

J: TRBJ1-1
D: -
size: -
V: TRBV28
CDR3: CASSFQGRGEAFF
DNA: TGTGCCAGCAGTTTCCAGGGAAGGGGTGAAGCTTTCTTT